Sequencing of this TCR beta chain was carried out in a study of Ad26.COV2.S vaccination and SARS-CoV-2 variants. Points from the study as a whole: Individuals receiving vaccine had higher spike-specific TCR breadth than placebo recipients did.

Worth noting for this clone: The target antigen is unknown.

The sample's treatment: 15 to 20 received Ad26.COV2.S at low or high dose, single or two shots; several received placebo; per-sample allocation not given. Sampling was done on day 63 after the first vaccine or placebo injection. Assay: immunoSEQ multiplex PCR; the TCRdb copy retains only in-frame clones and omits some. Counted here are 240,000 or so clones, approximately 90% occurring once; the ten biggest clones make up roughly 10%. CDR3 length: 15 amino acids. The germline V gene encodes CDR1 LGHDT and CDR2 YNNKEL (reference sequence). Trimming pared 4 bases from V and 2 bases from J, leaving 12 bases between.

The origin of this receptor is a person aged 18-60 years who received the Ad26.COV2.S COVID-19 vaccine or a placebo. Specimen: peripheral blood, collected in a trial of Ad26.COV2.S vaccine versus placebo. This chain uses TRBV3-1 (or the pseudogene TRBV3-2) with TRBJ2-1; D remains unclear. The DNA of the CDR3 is TGTGCCAGCAGCCGCCTCAATGCGCCCTACAATGAGCAGTTCTTC. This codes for CASSRLNAPYNEQFF.